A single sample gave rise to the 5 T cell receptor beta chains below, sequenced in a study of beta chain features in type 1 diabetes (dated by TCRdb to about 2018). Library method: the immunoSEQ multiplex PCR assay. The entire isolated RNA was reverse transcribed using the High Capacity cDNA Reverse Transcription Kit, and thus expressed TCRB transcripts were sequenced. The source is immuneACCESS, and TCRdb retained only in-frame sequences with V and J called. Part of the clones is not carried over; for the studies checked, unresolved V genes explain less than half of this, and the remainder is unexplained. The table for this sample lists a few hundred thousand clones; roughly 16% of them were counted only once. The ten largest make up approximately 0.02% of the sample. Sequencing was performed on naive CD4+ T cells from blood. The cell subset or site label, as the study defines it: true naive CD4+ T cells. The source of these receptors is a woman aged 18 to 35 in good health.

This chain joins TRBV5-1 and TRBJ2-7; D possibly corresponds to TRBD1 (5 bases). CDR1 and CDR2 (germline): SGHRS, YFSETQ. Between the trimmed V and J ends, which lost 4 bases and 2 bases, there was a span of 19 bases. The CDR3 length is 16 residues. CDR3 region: CASSNSGPPGTYEQYF. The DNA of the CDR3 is TGCGCCAGCAGCAACTCCGGGCCCCCAGGGACCTACGAGCAGTACTTC.

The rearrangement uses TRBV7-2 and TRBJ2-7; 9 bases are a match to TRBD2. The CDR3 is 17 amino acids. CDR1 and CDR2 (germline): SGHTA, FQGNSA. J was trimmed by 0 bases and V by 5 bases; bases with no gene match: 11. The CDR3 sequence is CASSPIAGAPNSYEQYF. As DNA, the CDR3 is TGTGCCAGCAGCCCTATAGCGGGAGCTCCGAACTCCTACGAGCAGTACTTC.

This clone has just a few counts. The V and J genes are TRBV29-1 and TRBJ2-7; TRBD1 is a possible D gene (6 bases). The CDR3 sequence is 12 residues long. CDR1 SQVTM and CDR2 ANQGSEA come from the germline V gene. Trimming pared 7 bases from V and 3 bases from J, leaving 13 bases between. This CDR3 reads CSARRTDYEQYF. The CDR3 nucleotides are TGCAGCGCCAGAAGGACAGACTACGAGCAGTACTTC.

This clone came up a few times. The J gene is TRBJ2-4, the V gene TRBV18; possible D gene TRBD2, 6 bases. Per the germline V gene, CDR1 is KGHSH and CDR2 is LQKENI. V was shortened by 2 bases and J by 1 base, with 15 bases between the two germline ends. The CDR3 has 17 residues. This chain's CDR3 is CASSPISGQTAKNIQYF. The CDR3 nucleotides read TGTGCCAGCTCACCAATTAGCGGCCAGACGGCCAAAAACATTCAGTACTTC.

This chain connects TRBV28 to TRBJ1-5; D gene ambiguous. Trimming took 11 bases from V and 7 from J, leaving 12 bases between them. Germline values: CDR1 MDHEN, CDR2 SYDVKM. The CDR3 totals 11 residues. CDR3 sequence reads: CASSAGQPQHF. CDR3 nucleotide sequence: TGTGCCTCCTCTGCCGGGCAGCCCCAGCATTTT.